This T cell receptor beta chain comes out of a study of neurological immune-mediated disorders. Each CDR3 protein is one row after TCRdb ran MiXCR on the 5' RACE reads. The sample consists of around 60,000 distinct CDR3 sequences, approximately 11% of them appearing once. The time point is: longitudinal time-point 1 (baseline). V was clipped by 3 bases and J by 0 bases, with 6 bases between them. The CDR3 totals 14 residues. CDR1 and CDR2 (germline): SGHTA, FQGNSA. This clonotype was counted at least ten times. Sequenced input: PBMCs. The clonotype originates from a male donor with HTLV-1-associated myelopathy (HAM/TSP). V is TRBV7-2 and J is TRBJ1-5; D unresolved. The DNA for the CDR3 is TGTGCCAGCAGCTTGACAAATAGCAATCAGCCCCAGCATTTT. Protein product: CASSLTNSNQPQHF.